This T cell receptor beta chain was profiled in a study of breast tumors, draining lymph nodes, adjacent tissues. Samples came from axillary lymph nodes draining the breast cancer. Study-wide results and limits: Luminal-like breast cancer showed significantly higher tumor–nontumor repertoire similarity than basal-like. Tumors had less TCR diversity than lymph nodes, more than nontumor tissue.

Germline CDR1 is SGHTA and CDR2 is FQGNSA. This CDR3 is built from 12 residues. Trimming removed 5 bases at V and 13 bases at J, with 14 bases between. In this sample, this clonotype turned up many times. Its antigen is undetermined. Using its own MiXCR run on the multiplex PCR reads, TCRdb lists one record per CDR3 protein. The data show 200,000 or so distinct CDR3 sequences, approximately 31% seen once. The sequence was collected from a female donor with breast cancer. Some clones in this sample may be carry-over from other donors' samples. The chain links TRBV7-2 to TRBJ2-2, with D maybe TRBD2 (6 bases). Sequenced sample: axillary lymph node tissue. DNA for the CDR3: TGTGCCAGCAGCGCGGCGCAGGGAGGGCTGTTTTTT. It codes for CASSAAQGGLFF.